This section outlines one TCR beta chain sequence together with its context. The data were taken from a study of blood T cell repertoires in COVID-19. Study summary: Samples representing acute and convalescent COVID-19 were sourced from the United States, Italy and Spain. In each case, the material was cDNA or gDNA derived from T cells, B-cell-depleted T cells, or PBMCs.

The V gene lost 3 bases and the J gene lost 3 bases, with 9 bases spanning the gap. CDR3 length: 13 amino acids. Germline assignment: CDR1 SGHNT and CDR2 YENEEA. The authors' processing: Estimated nucleated cell counts came from reference gene primer amplification. Assay used: immunoSEQ multiplex PCR; TCRdb lists only in-frame clones, some missing. V and J calls and clone size are copied from that table; D and trimming were computed from the DNA. In the table there are about 280,000 clones, over 75% of which are singletons. The TCR sequence derives from a human donor in a cohort sampled during active COVID-19. The material sequenced was peripheral blood. J is TRBJ2-7 and V is TRBV11-3; D unclear. Here the CDR3 reads CASSFRVGYEQYF. Here the CDR3 DNA reads TGTGCCAGCAGCTTCCGAGTCGGCTACGAGCAGTACTTC.